This is a list of T cell receptor beta chains from one sample in a study of blood T cells in healthy people across ages. Via MiXCR, TCRdb re-called the 5' RACE reads, giving one row per CDR3 protein. The sample includes over a million distinct CDR3 sequences, roughly 43% of them seen just once. The sequenced material came from blood. These receptors were collected from a young woman in good health. The CDR3 runs from the conserved cysteine through the conserved F or W. D genes are given only for firm matches. Clone size is not always given. Where it is, it says once, few, many or a class for expanded clones.

clone size,D gene,J gene,CDR3 length,V gene,CDR3 protein,CDR3 DNA
.,.,TRBJ2-7,12,TRBV7-9,CASSPTYNEQYF,TGTGCCAGCAGTCCTACATACAATGAGCAGTACTTC
few,.,TRBJ2-1,13,TRBV2,CASSESNYNEQFF,TGTGCCAGCAGTGAATCCAACTACAATGAGCAGTTCTTC
.,.,TRBJ2-5,16,TRBV12-3/TRBV12-4,CASSPTLTPAQETQYF,TGTGCCAGCAGCCCCACCCTGACCCCGGCGCAAGAGACCCAGTACTTC
.,TRBD2,TRBJ2-5,16,TRBV12-3/TRBV12-4,CASSSSLAGDQETQYF,TGTGCCAGCAGTTCCTCACTAGCGGGGGATCAAGAGACCCAGTACTTC
few,.,TRBJ2-3,15,TRBV7-9,CASSLDGATSDTQYF,TGTGCCAGCAGCTTAGATGGGGCGACTTCAGATACGCAGTATTTT
.,TRBD1,TRBJ2-3,15,TRBV2,CASFLDRDSTDTQYF,TGTGCCAGCTTTCTGGACAGGGATAGCACAGATACGCAGTATTTT
many,.,TRBJ2-1,14,TRBV5-1,CASSFRTGEDEQFF,TGCGCCAGCAGCTTTAGAACAGGGGAGGATGAGCAGTTCTTC
few,.,TRBJ2-1,12,TRBV2,CASSSDQNEQFF,TGTGCCAGCAGTTCGGACCAAAATGAGCAGTTCTTC
.,.,TRBJ2-2,14,TRBV27,CASASLESTGELFF,TGTGCCAGCGCCTCTTTAGAGTCCACCGGGGAGCTGTTTTTT
.,.,TRBJ2-1,16,TRBV7-2,CASSLGYGLAGDEQFF,TGTGCCAGCAGCTTAGGATACGGCCTGGCAGGCGATGAGCAGTTCTTC
.,.,TRBJ1-1,13,TRBV28,CASMTYKNTEAFF,TGTGCCAGCATGACCTATAAGAACACTGAAGCTTTCTTT
.,.,TRBJ1-2,13,TRBV6-6,CASSHSDSYGYTF,TGTGCCAGCAGCCACTCGGACAGCTATGGCTACACCTTC
.,TRBD2,TRBJ2-7,14,TRBV7-2,CASGLAEISYEQYF,TGTGCCAGCGGGCTAGCGGAAATCTCCTACGAGCAGTACTTC
few,.,TRBJ1-2,14,TRBV7-2,CASSLRGPHYGYTF,TGTGCCAGCAGCTTAAGGGGACCTCATTATGGCTACACCTTC
once,.,TRBJ2-1,14,TRBV7-9,CASTTAAGLDEQFF,TGTGCCAGCACCACCGCCGCGGGGCTGGATGAGCAGTTCTTC
.,TRBD2,TRBJ2-7,15,TRBV6-5,CASSYSQRGYNEQYF,TGTGCCAGCAGTTACTCCCAGCGGGGATACAATGAGCAGTACTTC
.,.,TRBJ1-2,15,TRBV10-3,CAISQGSGSNYGYTF,TGTGCCATCAGTCAGGGATCGGGGTCTAACTATGGCTACACCTTC
.,.,TRBJ2-1,15,TRBV6-5,CASSYQAGAHNEQFF,TGTGCCAGCAGTTACCAGGCAGGGGCCCACAATGAGCAGTTCTTC
.,.,TRBJ2-1,15,TRBV15,CATSRPGTGGGGGFF,TGTGCCACCAGCAGGCCCGGGACAGGCGGGGGTGGTGGGTTCTTC
.,.,TRBJ1-1,15,TRBV5-6,CASSLDRRKGTEAFF,TGTGCCAGCAGCTTGGATAGGAGGAAGGGCACTGAAGCTTTCTTT
.,TRBD1,TRBJ1-2,14,TRBV29-1,CSVEPQGADYGYTF,TGCAGCGTGGAACCACAGGGGGCGGACTATGGCTACACCTTC
.,TRBD1,TRBJ2-3,18,TRBV6-5,CASSYRDRGRNKTDTQYF,TGTGCCAGCAGTTACCGGGACAGGGGGCGAAATAAAACAGATACGCAGTATTTT
.,TRBD2,TRBJ2-1,17,TRBV7-2,CASSLKVPVLAGNEQFF,TGTGCCAGCAGCTTAAAAGTCCCGGTACTAGCGGGGAATGAGCAGTTCTTC